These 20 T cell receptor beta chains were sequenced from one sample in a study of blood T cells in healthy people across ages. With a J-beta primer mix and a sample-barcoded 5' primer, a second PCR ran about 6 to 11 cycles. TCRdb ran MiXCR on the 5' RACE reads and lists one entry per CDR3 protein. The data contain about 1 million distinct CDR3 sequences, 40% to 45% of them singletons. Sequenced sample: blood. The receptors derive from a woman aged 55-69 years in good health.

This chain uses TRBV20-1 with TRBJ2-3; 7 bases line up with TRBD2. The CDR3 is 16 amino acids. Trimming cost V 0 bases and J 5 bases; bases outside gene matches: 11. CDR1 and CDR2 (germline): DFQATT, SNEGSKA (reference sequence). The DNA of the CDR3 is TGCAGTGCTAGAGATAGGGCTAGCGGAGTTCTAGATACGCAGTATTTT. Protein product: CSARDRASGVLDTQYF.

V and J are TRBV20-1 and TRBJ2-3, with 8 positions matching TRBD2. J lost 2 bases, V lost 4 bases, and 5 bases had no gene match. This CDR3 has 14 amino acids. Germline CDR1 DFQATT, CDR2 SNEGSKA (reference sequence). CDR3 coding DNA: TGCAGTGCTATTGGACTAGCAGACACAGATACGCAGTATTTT. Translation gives CSAIGLADTDTQYF.

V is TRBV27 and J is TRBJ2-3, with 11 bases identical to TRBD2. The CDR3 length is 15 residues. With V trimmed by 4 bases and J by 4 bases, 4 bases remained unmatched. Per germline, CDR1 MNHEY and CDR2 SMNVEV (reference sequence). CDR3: CASSCTSGSADTQYF. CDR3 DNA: TGTGCCAGCAGTTGTACTAGCGGGAGTGCAGATACGCAGTATTTT.

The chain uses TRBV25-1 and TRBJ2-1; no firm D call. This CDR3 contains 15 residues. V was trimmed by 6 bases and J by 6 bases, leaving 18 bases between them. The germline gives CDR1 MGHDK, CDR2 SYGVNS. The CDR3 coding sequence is TGTGCCAGCAGCGAAGTCGTCAGCCTATTCAATGAGCAGTTCTTC. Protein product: CASSEVVSLFNEQFF.

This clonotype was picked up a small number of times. The CDR3 loop is CASSHKDQFF. DNA for the CDR3: TGTGCCAGCAGTCACAAGGATCAGTTCTTC. This chain connects TRBV25-1 to TRBJ2-1; D gene uncertain. Deletions cut 5 bases from V and 13 bases from J, with 9 bases between. CDR1 is MGHDK and CDR2 is SYGVNS in the germline V gene. The CDR3 runs to 10 residues.

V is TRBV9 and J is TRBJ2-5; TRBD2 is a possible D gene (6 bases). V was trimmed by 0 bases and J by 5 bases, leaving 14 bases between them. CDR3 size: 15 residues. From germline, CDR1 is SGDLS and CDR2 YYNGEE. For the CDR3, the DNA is TGTGCCAGCAGCGTAGCCCCTACGGAGGGGGAGACCCAGTACTTC. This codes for CASSVAPTEGETQYF.

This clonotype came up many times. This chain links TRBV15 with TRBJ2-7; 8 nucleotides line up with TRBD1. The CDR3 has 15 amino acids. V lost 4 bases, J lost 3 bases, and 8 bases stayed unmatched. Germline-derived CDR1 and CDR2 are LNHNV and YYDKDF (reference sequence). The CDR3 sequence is CATSTRATGGYEQYF. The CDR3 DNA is TGTGCCACCAGCACCCGAGCCACAGGGGGCTACGAGCAGTACTTC.

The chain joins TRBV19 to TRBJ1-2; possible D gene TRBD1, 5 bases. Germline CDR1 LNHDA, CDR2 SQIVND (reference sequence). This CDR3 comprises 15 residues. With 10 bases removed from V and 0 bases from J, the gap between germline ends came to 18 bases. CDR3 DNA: TGTGCCACCCTGACCCCGGGGCGTCCTAACTATGGCTACACCTTC. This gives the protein CATLTPGRPNYGYTF.

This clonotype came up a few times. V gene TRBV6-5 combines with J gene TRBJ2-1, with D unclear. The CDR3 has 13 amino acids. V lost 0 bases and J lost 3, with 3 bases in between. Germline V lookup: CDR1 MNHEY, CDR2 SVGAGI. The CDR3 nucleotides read TGTGCCAGCAGTTACTCAAACTACAATGAGCAGTTCTTC. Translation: CASSYSNYNEQFF.

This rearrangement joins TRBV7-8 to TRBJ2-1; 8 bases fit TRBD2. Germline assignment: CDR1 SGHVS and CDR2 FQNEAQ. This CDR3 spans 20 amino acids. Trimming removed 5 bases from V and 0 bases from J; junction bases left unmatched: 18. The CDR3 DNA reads TGTGCCAGCAGCGGATTTAGGGGGTCGCGGGAGGCCGACTCCTACAATGAGCAGTTCTTC. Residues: CASSGFRGSREADSYNEQFF.

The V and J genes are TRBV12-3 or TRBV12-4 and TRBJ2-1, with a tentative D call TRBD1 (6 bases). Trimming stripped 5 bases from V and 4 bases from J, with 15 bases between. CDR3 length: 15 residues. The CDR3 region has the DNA TGTGCCAGCAGTCCCGACAGGTACTCATACAATGAGCAGTTCTTC. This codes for CASSPDRYSYNEQFF.

Here the CDR3 reads CASSLGREVCEQYF. CDR3 sequence (DNA): TGCGCCAGCAGCTTGGGGAGGGAAGTGTGCGAGCAGTACTTC. J is TRBJ2-7 and V is TRBV5-1, with D possibly being TRBD2 (6 bases). CDR3 length: 14 amino acids. CDR1 and CDR2 (germline): SGHRS, YFSETQ. With 0 bases removed from V and 6 bases from J, the gap between germline ends came to 13 bases.

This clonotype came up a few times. The CDR3 here is CASSEREGLVPDTQYF. As DNA, the CDR3 is TGTGCCAGCAGCGAGCGGGAGGGCCTTGTCCCAGATACGCAGTATTTT. The chain combines TRBV11-2 with TRBJ2-3, with 10 bases lining up with TRBD2. The germline CDR1 and CDR2 sequences are SGHAT and FQNNGV. Unmatched junction bases numbered 9, after V lost 5 bases and J lost 4 bases. The CDR3 has 16 residues.

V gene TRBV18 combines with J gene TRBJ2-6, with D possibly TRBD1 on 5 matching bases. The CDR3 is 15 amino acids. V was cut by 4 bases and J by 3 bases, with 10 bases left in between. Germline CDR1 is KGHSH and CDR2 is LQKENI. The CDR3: CASSQGQDGANVLTF. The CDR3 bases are TGTGCCAGCTCACAGGGGCAGGATGGGGCCAACGTCCTGACTTTC.

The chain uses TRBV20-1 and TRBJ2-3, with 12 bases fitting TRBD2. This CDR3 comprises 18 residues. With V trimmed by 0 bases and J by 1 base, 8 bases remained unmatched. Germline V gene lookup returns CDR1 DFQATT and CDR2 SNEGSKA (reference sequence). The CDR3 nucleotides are TGCAGTGCTAGAGATCTAACTAGCGGGAGGTCCCGCACAGATACGCAGTATTTT. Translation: CSARDLTSGRSRTDTQYF.

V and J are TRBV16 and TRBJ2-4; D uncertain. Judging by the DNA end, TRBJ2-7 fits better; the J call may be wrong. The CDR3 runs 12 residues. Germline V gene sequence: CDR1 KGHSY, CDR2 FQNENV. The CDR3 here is CASKGVGYEQYF. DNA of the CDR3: TGTGCCAGCAAAGGCGTCGGTTACGAGCAGTACTTC.

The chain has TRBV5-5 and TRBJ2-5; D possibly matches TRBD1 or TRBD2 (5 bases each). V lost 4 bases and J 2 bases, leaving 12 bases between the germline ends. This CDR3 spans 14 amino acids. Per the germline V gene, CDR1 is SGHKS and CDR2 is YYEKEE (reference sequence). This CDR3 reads CASSAPGRQETQYF. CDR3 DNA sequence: TGTGCCAGCAGCGCTCCGGGACGGCAAGAGACCCAGTACTTC.

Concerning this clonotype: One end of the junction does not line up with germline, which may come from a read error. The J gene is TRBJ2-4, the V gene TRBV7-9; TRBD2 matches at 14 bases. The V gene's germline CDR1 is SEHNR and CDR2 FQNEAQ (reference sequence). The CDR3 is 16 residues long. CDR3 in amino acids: CASSTWTSGRSNIRYF. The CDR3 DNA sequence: TGTGCCAGCAGCACATGGACTAGCGGGAGGTCAAACATTCGGTACTTC.

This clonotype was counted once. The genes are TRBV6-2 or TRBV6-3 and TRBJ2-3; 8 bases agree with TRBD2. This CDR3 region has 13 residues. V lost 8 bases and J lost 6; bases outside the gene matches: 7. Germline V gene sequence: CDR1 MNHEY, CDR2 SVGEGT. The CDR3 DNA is TGTGCCAGCGAGACTAGCGATCCCGATACGCAGTATTTT. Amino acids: CASETSDPDTQYF.

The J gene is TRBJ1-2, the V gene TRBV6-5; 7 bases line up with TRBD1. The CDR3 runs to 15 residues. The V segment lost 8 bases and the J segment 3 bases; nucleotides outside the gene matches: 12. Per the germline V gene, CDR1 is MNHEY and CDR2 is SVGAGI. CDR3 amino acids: CASGLDREGDYGYTF. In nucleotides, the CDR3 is TGTGCCAGCGGACTTGACAGGGAGGGGGACTATGGCTACACCTTC.